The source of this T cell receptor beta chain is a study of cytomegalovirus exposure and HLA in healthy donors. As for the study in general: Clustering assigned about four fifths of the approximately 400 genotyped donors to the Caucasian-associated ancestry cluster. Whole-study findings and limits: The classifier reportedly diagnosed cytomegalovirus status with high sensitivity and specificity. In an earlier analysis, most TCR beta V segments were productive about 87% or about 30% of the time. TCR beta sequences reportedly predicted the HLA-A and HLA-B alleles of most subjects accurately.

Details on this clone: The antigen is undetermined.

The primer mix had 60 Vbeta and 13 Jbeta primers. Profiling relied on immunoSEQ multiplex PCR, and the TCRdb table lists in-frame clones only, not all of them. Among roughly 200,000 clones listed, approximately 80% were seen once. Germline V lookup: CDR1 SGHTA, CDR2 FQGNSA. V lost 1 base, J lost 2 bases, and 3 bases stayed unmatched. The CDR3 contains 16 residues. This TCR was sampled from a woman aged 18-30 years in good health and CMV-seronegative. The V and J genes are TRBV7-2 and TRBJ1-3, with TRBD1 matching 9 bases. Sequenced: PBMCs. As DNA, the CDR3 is TGTGCCAGCAGCTTAGGGAGGACAGGGGCTGGAAACACCATATATTTT. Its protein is CASSLGRTGAGNTIYF.